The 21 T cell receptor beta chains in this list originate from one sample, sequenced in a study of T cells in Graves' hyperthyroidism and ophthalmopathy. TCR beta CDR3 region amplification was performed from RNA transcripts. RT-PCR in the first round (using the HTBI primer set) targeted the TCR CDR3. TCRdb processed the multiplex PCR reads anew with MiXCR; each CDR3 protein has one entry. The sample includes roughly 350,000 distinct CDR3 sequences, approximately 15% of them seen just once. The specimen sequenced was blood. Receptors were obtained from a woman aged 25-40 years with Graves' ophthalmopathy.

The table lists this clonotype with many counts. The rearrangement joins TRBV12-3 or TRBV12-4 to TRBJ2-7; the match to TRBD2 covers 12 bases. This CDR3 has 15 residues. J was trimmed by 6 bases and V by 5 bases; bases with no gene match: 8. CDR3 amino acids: CASSAGLAGRLEQYF. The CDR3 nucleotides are TGTGCCAGCAGTGCCGGACTAGCGGGGCGTCTCGAGCAGTACTTC.

CDR3 amino acids: CASSQSDSGGTDTQYF. CDR3 sequence (DNA): TGTGCCAGCAGCCAAAGTGATAGCGGGGGCACAGATACGCAGTATTTT. V is TRBV3-1 and J is TRBJ2-3; 8 bases fit TRBD2. CDR3 length: 16 amino acids. The V segment lost 2 bases and the J segment 1 base; nucleotides outside the gene matches: 5. Germline-derived CDR1 and CDR2 are LGHDT and YNNKEL (reference sequence).

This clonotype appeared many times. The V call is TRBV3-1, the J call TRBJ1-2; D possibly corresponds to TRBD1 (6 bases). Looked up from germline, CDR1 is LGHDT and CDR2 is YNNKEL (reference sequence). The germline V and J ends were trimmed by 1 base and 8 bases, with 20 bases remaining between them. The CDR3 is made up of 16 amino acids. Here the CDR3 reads CASSQVGGSGGHGYTF. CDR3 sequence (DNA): TGTGCCAGCAGCCAAGTAGGGGGAAGTGGAGGGCACGGCTACACCTTC.

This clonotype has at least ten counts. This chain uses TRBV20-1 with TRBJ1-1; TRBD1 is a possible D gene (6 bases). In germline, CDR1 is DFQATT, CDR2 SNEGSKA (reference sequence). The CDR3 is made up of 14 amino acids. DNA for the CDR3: TGCAGGACCGCCAAGCCACAGGGAGGGACTGAAGCTTTCTTT. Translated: CRTAKPQGGTEAFF.

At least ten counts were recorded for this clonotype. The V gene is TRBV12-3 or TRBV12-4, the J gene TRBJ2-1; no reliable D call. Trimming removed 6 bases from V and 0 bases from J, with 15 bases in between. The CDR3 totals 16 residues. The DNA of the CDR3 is TGTGCCAGCAGCTACGACTCCGCTAACTCCTACAATGAGCAGTTCTTC. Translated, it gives CASSYDSANSYNEQFF.

CDR3 residues: CATSPQRNEQFF. CDR3 DNA: TGTGCCACCAGTCCCCAAAGAAATGAGCAGTTCTTC. The chain is built from TRBV24-1 and TRBJ2-1; D uncertain. Germline V lookup: CDR1 KGHDR, CDR2 SFDVKD. V shed 6 bases and J shed 7 bases, with 9 bases lying between them. The CDR3 has 12 amino acids.

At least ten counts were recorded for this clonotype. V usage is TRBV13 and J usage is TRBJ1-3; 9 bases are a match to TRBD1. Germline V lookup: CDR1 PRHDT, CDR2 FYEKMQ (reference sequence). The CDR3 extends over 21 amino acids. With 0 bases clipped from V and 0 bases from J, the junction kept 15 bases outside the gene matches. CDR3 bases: TGTGCCAGCAGCTTAGGGAGGAGCTCCGGGACAGGGCCGATCTCTGGAAACACCATATATTTT. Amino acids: CASSLGRSSGTGPISGNTIYF.

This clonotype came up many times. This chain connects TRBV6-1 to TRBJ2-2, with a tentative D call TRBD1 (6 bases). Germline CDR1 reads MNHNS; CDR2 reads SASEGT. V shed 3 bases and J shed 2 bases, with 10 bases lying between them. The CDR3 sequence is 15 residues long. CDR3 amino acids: CASSERTDNTGELFF. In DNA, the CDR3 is TGTGCCAGCAGTGAGAGGACAGACAACACCGGGGAGCTGTTTTTT.

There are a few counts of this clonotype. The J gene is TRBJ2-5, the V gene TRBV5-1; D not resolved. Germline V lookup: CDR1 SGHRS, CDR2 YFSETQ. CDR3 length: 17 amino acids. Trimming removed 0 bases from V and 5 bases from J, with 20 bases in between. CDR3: CASSLEGVGGWRETQYF. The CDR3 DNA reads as TGCGCCAGCAGCTTGGAAGGCGTGGGCGGTTGGCGGGAGACCCAGTACTTC.

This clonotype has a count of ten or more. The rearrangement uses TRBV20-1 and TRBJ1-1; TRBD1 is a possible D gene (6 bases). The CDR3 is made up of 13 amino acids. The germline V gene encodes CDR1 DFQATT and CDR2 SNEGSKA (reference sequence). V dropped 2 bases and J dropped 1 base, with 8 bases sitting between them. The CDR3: CSARKGGNTEAFF. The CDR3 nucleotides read TGCAGTGCTAGAAAAGGGGGGAACACTGAAGCTTTCTTT.

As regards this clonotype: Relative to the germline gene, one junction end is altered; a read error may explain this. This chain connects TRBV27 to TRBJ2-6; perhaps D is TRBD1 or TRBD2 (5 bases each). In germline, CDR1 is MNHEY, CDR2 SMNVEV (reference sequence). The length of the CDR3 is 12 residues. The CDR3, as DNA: TGTGCCAGCAGACGAGGGGCCAACGTCCCGACTTTC. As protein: CASRRGANVPTF.

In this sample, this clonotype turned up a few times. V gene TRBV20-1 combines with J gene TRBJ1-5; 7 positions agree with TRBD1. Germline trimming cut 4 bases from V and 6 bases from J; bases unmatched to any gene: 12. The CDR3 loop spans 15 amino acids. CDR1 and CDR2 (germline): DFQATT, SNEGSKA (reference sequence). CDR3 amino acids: CSAKYSGGESQPQHF. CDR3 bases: TGCAGTGCTAAGTACTCAGGGGGGGAAAGTCAGCCCCAGCATTTT.

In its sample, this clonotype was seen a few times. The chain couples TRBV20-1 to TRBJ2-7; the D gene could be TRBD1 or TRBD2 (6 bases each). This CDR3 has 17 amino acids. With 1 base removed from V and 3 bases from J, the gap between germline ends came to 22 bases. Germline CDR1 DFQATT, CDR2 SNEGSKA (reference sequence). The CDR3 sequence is CSARALLGGRTDYEQYF. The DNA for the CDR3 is TGCAGTGCTAGAGCCCTACTGGGGGGCCGTACTGACTACGAGCAGTACTTC.

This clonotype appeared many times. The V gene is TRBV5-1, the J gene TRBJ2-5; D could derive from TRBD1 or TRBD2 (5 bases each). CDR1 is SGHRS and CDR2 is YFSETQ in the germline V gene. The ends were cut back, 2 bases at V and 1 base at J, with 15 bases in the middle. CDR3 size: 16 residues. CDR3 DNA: TGCGCCAGCAGCTTTCGGGCCGGGGACCCCCAAGAGACCCAGTACTTC. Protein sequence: CASSFRAGDPQETQYF.

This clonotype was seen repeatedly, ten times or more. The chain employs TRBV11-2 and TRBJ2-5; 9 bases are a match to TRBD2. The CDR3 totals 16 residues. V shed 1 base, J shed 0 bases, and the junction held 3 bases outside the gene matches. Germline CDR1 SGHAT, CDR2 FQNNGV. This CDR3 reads CASSLGPSGNQETQYF. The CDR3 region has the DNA TGTGCCAGCAGCTTAGGTCCTAGCGGGAACCAAGAGACCCAGTACTTC.

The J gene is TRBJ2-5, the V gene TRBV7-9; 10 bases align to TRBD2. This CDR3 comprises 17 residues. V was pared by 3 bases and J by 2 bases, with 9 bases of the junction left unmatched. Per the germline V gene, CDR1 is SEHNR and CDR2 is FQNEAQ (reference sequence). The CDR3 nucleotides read TGTGCCAGCAGCTTGGTGGGCGGACTAGCGGAACAAGAGACCCAGTACTTC. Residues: CASSLVGGLAEQETQYF.

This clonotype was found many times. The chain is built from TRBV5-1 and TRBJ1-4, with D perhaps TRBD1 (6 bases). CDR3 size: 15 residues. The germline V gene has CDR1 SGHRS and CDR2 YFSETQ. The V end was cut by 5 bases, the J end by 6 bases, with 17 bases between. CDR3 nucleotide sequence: TGCGCCAGCAGTCGGCAGGGGTTACGGGATGAAAAACTGTTTTTT. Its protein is CASSRQGLRDEKLFF.

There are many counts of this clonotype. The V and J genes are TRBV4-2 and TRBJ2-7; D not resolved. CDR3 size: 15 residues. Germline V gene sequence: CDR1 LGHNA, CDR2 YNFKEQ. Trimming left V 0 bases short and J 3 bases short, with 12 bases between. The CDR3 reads CASSQDLGQYYEQYF. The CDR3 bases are TGTGCCAGCAGCCAAGATCTTGGGCAATACTACGAGCAGTACTTC.

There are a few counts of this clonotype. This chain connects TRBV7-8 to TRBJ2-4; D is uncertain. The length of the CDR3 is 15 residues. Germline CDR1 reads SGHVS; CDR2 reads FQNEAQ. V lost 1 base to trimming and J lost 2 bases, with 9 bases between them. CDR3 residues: CASSLGAAPKNIQYF. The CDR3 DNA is TGTGCCAGCAGCTTAGGGGCAGCACCCAAAAACATTCAGTACTTC.

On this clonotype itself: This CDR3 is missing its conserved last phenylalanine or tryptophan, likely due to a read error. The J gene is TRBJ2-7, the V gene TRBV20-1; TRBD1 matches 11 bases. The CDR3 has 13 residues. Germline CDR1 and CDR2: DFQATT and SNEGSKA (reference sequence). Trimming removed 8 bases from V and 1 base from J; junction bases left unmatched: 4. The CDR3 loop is CSPGQGASYEQYL. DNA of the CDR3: TGCAGTCCCGGACAGGGGGCATCCTACGAGCAGTACCTC.

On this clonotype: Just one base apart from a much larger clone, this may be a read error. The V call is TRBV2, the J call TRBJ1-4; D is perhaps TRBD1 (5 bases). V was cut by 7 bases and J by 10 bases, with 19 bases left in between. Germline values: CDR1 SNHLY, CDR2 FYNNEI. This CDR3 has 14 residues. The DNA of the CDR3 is TGTGCCAGCAAGTCCCGAGGGGCGGACGGAAAACTGTTTTTT. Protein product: CASKSRGADGKLFF.